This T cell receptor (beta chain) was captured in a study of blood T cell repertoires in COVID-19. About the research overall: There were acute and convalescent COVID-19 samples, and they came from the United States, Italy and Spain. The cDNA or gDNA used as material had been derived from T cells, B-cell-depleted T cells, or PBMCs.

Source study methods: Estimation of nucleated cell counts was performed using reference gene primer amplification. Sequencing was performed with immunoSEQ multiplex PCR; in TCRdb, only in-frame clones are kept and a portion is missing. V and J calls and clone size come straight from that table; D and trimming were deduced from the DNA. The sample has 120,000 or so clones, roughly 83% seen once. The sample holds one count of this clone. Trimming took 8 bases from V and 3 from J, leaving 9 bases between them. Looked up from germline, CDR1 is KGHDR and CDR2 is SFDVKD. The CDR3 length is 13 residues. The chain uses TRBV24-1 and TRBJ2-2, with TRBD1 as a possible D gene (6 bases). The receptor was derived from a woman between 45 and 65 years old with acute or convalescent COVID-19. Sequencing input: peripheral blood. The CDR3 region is CATKTGDTGELFF. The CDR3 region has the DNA TGTGCCACCAAGACAGGAGACACCGGGGAGCTGTTTTTT.